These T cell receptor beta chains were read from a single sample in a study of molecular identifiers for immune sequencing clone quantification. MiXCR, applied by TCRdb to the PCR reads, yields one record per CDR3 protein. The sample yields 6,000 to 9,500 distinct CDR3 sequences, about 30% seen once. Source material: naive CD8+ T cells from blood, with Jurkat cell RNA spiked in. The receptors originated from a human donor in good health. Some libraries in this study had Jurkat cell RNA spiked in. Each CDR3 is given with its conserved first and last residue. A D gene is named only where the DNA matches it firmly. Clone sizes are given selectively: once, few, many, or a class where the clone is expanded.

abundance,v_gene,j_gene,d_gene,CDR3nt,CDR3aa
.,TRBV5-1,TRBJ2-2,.,TGCGCCAGCAGCTATACAGGGTCCGGGGAGCTGTTTTTT,CASSYTGSGELFF
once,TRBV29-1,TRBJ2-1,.,TGCAGCGCCCTCGACGGGTGGGGGTACAATGAGCAGTTCTTC,CSALDGWGYNEQFF
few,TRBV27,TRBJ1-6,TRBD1,TGTGCCAGCAGTGACAGGGAATCCTATAATTCACCCCTCCACTTT,CASSDRESYNSPLHF
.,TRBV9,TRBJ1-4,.,TGTGCCAGCAGCCAGTCAGGGGTGGCTAATGAAAAACTGTTTTTT,CASSQSGVANEKLFF
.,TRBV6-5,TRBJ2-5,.,TGTGCCAGCAGCACCAGACCAGGGGGGAAGACCCAGTACTTC,CASSTRPGGKTQYF
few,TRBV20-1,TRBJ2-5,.,TGCAGTGCTAGCACTTGGTTGGAAGAGACCCAGTACTTC,CSASTWLEETQYF
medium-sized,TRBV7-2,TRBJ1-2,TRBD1,TGTGCCAGCAGCTTAGTCCCGGACAGGGGGGCTTACGACTATGGCTACACCTTC,CASSLVPDRGAYDYGYTF
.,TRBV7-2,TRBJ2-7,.,TGTGCCAGCAGCTTAGTTTCTGTCTACGAGCAGTACTTC,CASSLVSVYEQYF
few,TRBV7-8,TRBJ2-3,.,TGTGCCAGCAGCTTAGTTCCCGCCGGAACTCTCACAGATACGCAGTATTTT,CASSLVPAGTLTDTQYF
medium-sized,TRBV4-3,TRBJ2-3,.,TGCGCCAGCAGCCAAGATGAACGACATACGCAGTATTTT,CASSQDERHTQYF
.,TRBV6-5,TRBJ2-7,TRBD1,TGTGCCAGCAGTTACGGGACAGGGGCGGGCGAGCAGTACTTC,CASSYGTGAGEQYF
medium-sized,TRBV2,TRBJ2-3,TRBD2,TGTGCCAGCAGTGAAGGGACCTGGACTAGCGGGAGCACAGATACGCAGTATTTT,CASSEGTWTSGSTDTQYF
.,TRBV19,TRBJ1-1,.,TGTGCCAGTAGTCCCCCCCGTCGGGAAGCTTTCTTT,CASSPPRREAFF
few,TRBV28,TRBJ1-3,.,TGTGCCAGCAGTCCGATCTCGGACAGCGGAAACACCATATATTTT,CASSPISDSGNTIYF
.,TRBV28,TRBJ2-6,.,TGTGCCAGCAGTTTAGTCGCCTCCCACTCTGGGGCCAACGTCCTGACTTTC,CASSLVASHSGANVLTF
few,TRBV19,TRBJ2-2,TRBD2,TGTGCCAGTAGTATTGGAGCGGGAGGGCCAGGGGAGCTGTTTTTT,CASSIGAGGPGELFF
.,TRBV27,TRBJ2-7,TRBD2,TGTGCCAGCAGTTTATCGGCTAGCGGGGCCTACGAGCAGTACTTC,CASSLSASGAYEQYF
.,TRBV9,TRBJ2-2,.,TGTGCCAGCAGCGCTACCGGGGAGCTGTTTTTT,CASSATGELFF
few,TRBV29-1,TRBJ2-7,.,TGCAGCGTTCGGGTACATCTATCCTACGAGCAGTACTTC,CSVRVHLSYEQYF
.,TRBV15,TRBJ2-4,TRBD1,TGTGCCACCAGCAGACCCCCCCCTGACAGGGTTAAAAACATTCAGTACTTC,CATSRPPPDRVKNIQYF
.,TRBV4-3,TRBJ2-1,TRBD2,TGCGCCAGCAGCCAAGTCTGGACTAGCGGGGCCAGAAGCTCCTACAATGAGCAGATCTTC,CASSQVWTSGARSSYNEQIF
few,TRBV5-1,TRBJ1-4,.,TGCGCCAGCACTTGGACTCCTATGGTTGCTGAAAAACTGTTTTTT,CASTWTPMVAEKLFF
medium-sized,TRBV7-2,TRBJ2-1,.,TGTGCCAGCAGCTTAACAGGCCCATTCTTTAATGAGCAGTTCTTC,CASSLTGPFFNEQFF
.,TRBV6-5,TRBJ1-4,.,TGTGCCAGCAGTTACGGTCTGGGGGCGGGTGAAAAACTGTTTTTT,CASSYGLGAGEKLFF
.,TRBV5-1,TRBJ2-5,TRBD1,TGCGCCAGCAGCTTGGCCTTGGCAGGGGGTGTGCAAGAGACCCAGTACTTC,CASSLALAGGVQETQYF
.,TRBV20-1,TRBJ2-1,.,TGCAGTGCTAGAGTACACAATGAGCAGTTCTTC,CSARVHNEQFF
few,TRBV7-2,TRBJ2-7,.,TGTGCCAGCAGCGGGAGTCACGAGCAGTACTTC,CASSGSHEQYF
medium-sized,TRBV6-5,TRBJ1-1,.,TGTGCCAGCAGTTCCGGACTGAAAGCTCCGTTGAACACTGAAGCTTTCTTT,CASSSGLKAPLNTEAFF
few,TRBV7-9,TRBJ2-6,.,TGTGCCAGCAGCAGAGAACCTTCTGGGGCCAACGTCCTGACTTTC,CASSREPSGANVLTF
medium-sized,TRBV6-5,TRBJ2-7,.,TGTGCCAGCAGTTTCGGACCCGAGCAGTACTTC,CASSFGPEQYF
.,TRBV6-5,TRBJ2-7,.,TGTGCCAGCAGTAACCGAAAGGGCCAGAAGTACGAGCAGTACTTC,CASSNRKGQKYEQYF
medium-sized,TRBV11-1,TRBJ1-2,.,TGTGCCAGCAGCTTAGCCGAGGCCTACGGCTACACCTTC,CASSLAEAYGYTF
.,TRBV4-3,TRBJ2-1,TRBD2,TGCGCCAGCAGCTGGCGACTAGCGGGATACAATGAGCAGATCTTC,CASSWRLAGYNEQIF
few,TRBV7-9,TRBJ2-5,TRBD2,TGTGCCAGCAGCCCCCCCCTGAGCGGGAGTCAAGAGACCCAGTACTTC,CASSPPLSGSQETQYF
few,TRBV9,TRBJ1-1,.,TGTGCCAGCAGCGTGGGGACAAACCCTCAAGCTTTCTTT,CASSVGTNPQAFF
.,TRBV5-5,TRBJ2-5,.,TGTGCCAGCAGCTTGTCAATGCAGTACCAAGAGACCCAGTACTTC,CASSLSMQYQETQYF
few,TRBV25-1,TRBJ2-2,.,TGTGCCAGCAGTGAATTGGGGTTCGGCGGGGAGCTGTTTTTT,CASSELGFGGELFF
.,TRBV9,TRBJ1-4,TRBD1,TGTGCCAGCAGCTTGTGGACAGGGGGCTATGAAAAACTGTTTTTT,CASSLWTGGYEKLFF
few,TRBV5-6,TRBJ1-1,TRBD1,TGTGCCAGCAGCTTGGGGACAGGGGCTAATGAAGCTTTCTTT,CASSLGTGANEAFF
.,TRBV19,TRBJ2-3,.,TGTGCCAGTACCCCTCGCCTCTCCACAGATACGCAGTATTTT,CASTPRLSTDTQYF
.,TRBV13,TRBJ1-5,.,TGTGCCAGCAGCCCGGGAAATCAGCCCCAGCAATTT,CASSPGNQPQQF
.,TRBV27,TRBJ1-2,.,TGTGCCAGCAGTTCAGTCGGTAACTATGGCTACACCTTC,CASSSVGNYGYTF